Each of the 7 T cell receptor beta chains below was sequenced from the same sample in a study of blood T cell repertoires in COVID-19 (TCRdb year 2020). Libraries were prepared through the immunoSEQ multiplex PCR assay. As stored in TCRdb, this immuneACCESS dataset retains in-frame rearrangements with V and J assigned. A fraction of the clones does not appear; measured against another copy, unresolved V genes explain less than half of the discrepancy, and the remainder lacks a known reason. This sample is represented by about 270,000 clones; around nine tenths of them were singletons. The top ten hold about 2.7% of the sample. Source material: PBMCs or T cells enriched from blood (not recorded which). These receptors were collected from a woman aged 18 to 35 who had recovered from COVID-19.

The genes are TRBV18 and TRBJ2-3, with 7 bases lining up with TRBD2. CDR1 is KGHSH and CDR2 is LQKENI in the germline V gene. With V trimmed by 4 bases and J by 1 base, 14 bases remained unmatched. The CDR3 is 18 amino acids. CDR3 sequence reads: CASSLTSIEAGRTDTQYF. CDR3 sequence (DNA): TGTGCCAGCTCACTCACATCAATTGAAGCGGGACGCACAGATACGCAGTATTTT.

This chain connects TRBV5-1 to TRBJ1-1, with D possibly TRBD1 on 5 matching bases. The length of the CDR3 is 17 residues. Trimming removed 6 bases at V and 0 bases at J, with 21 bases between. Germline V gene data show CDR1 as SGHRS and CDR2 as YFSETQ. As DNA, the CDR3 is TGCGCCAGCATTCCGGGGGACGGTGGGACTGTGAACACTGAAGCTTTCTTT. Protein product: CASIPGDGGTVNTEAFF.

V gene TRBV7-6 combines with J gene TRBJ1-1; TRBD1 aligns across 9 bases. The CDR3 consists of 15 residues. Germline V gene sequence: CDR1 SGHVS, CDR2 FNYEAQ. J was trimmed by 7 bases and V by 5 bases; bases with no gene match: 11. CDR3 DNA: TGTGCCAGCAGCATCAGACAGGGGGAAGGGGATGAAGCTTTCTTT. It encodes CASSIRQGEGDEAFF.

This clone was detected many times. The V gene is TRBV11-3, the J gene TRBJ2-2; 8 bases align to TRBD2. J lost 6 bases, V lost 5 bases, and 8 bases had no gene match. CDR1 and CDR2 (germline): SGHNT, YENEEA. This CDR3 has 15 residues. The CDR3 reads CASSPQRGWAGELFF. CDR3 DNA: TGTGCCAGCAGCCCACAGCGGGGGTGGGCCGGGGAGCTGTTTTTT.

As for this clone: Other DNA sequences in this sample translate to the same CDR3. V usage is TRBV4-3 and J usage is TRBJ2-7, with a tentative D call TRBD1 (5 bases). Germline V CDR1 and CDR2: LGHNA, YSLEER. The CDR3 covers 15 residues. V shed 0 bases and J shed 2 bases, with 11 bases lying between them. The CDR3 DNA follows: TGCGCCAGCAGCCAAGAAAGGCAGGGCGCCTACGAGCAGTACTTC. It codes for CASSQERQGAYEQYF.

DNA of the CDR3: TGTGCCAGCAGCCTACGGACAGGGATTAACACCGGGGAGCTGTTTTTT. It translates to CASSLRTGINTGELFF. This rearrangement joins TRBV7-2 to TRBJ2-2; 8 nucleotides agree with TRBD1. V was pared by 5 bases and J by 2 bases, with 7 bases of the junction left unmatched. This CDR3 contains 16 residues. The V gene's germline CDR1 is SGHTA and CDR2 FQGNSA.

V and J are TRBV5-4 and TRBJ2-1, with 11 nucleotides matching TRBD2. V lost 4 bases to trimming and J lost 4 bases; unmatched junction nucleotides: 4. CDR1 SGHNT and CDR2 YYREEE come from the germline V gene (reference sequence). This CDR3 comprises 15 residues. The CDR3 DNA reads TGTGCCAGCAGCCGGTGGACTAGCGGGTACAATGAGCAGTTCTTC. Translating gives CASSRWTSGYNEQFF. Supplemented by reference TRBV5-4 and TRBJ2-1, the full variable domain reads ETGVTQSPTHLIKTRGQQVTLRCSSQSGHNTVSWYQQALGQGPQFIFQYYREEENGRGNFPPRFSGLQFPNYSSELNVNALELDDSALYLCASSRWTSGYNEQFFGPGTRLTVL.